Shown below are 23 T cell receptor beta chains from a single sample sequenced in a study of regulatory and conventional T cells in RAG deficiency. Blood CD4+ CD25-low CD127-high conventional T cells supplied the genomic DNA template. TCRdb's copy holds only in-frame clones and misses some; the assay was immunoSEQ multiplex PCR. The profile shows 29,000 or so clones, about 95% of them singletons. The same data also went into a second study, on regulatory T cells. That source notes: The primer mix had 52 TRBV and 13 TRBJ primers.

Source material: CD25- CD4+ T cells sorted from blood. Source of these receptors: a human donor in good health.

The rearrangement joins TRBV7-2 to TRBJ2-5, with 8 bases matching TRBD2. Losses at the gene ends were 4 bases for V and 0 bases for J; bases not matched to a gene: 7. Per the germline V gene, CDR1 is SGHTA and CDR2 is FQGNSA. This CDR3 is 16 amino acids long. The CDR3 is CASSSGGGPYQETQYF. DNA of the CDR3: TGTGCCAGCAGCTCGGGGGGGGGACCCTACCAAGAGACCCAGTACTTC.

The CDR3 DNA reads as TGTGCCAGCAGTTACTGGCAGGGTGGCAACTATGGCTACACCTTC. Encoded protein: CASSYWQGGNYGYTF. The gene calls are TRBV6-5 and TRBJ1-2; D possibly corresponds to TRBD1 (5 bases). This CDR3 spans 15 amino acids. The V end lost 1 base, the J end lost 2 bases, and 11 bases lay between the germline ends. Germline lookup yields CDR1 MNHEY and CDR2 SVGAGI.

The chain is built from TRBV11-3 and TRBJ2-3; TRBD2 agrees at 12 bases. The V segment lost 0 bases and the J segment 4 bases; nucleotides outside the gene matches: 5. Germline V CDR1 and CDR2: SGHNT, YENEEA. CDR3 length equals 17 residues. The CDR3 DNA is TGTGCCAGCAGCTTAGATCCCCTAGCGGGGGGGCCAGATACGCAGTATTTT. It encodes CASSLDPLAGGPDTQYF.

This clone was seen a single time. V and J are TRBV7-3 and TRBJ1-1, with 8 bases that match TRBD1. The junction had 4 bases not matched to a gene; V was cut back by 4 bases and J by 3 bases. The CDR3 sequence is 14 residues long. Germline values: CDR1 SGHTA, CDR2 FQGTGA. CDR3 nucleotide sequence: TGTGCCAGCAGCTCGACAGGGGTCGACACTGAAGCTTTCTTT. Translation gives CASSSTGVDTEAFF.

The rearrangement joins TRBV9 to TRBJ1-2; unclear D gene. The CDR3 covers 18 residues. Germline V gene sequence: CDR1 SGDLS, CDR2 YYNGEE. The V end lost 4 bases, the J end lost 1 base, and 23 bases lay between the germline ends. The CDR3 is CASSLESDGPIFNYGYTF. For the CDR3, the DNA is TGTGCCAGCAGCCTAGAGTCTGATGGGCCGATCTTTAACTATGGCTACACCTTC.

The V and J genes are TRBV28 and TRBJ1-3, with D possibly TRBD1 on 5 matching bases. Trimming removed 3 bases at V and 0 bases at J, with 12 bases between. Per the germline V gene, CDR1 is MDHEN and CDR2 is SYDVKM. This CDR3 contains 16 residues. DNA of the CDR3: TGTGCCAGCAGTTTCGGGGGACGACTCTCTGGAAACACCATATATTTT. It yields the protein CASSFGGRLSGNTIYF.

The chain uses TRBV7-3 and TRBJ1-6; 8 bases map to TRBD1. The length of the CDR3 is 14 residues. Looked up from germline, CDR1 is SGHTA and CDR2 is FQGTGA. V dropped 5 bases and J dropped 7; count of bases not matched to a gene: 4. The CDR3 loop reads CASSQTGVNSPLHF. The DNA of the CDR3 is TGTGCCAGCAGCCAGACAGGGGTGAATTCACCCCTCCACTTT.

V gene TRBV19 combines with J gene TRBJ1-6; TRBD1 aligns across 11 bases. Trimming at V came to 4 bases and at J to 7 bases, leaving 9 bases not matched to a gene. Germline V gene data show CDR1 as LNHDA and CDR2 as SQIVND (reference sequence). The CDR3 length is 17 residues. The CDR3 here is CASSKSPDRGPNSPLHF. Here the CDR3 DNA reads TGTGCCAGTAGTAAATCCCCGGACAGGGGGCCGAATTCACCCCTCCACTTT.

The chain has TRBV6-5 and TRBJ2-6, with D unresolved. Between the trimmed V and J ends, which lost 0 bases and 0 bases, there was a span of 6 bases. This CDR3 region has 16 residues. In germline, CDR1 is MNHEY, CDR2 SVGAGI. The CDR3 bases are TGTGCCAGCAGTTACTCTGAGAGCTCTGGGGCCAACGTCCTGACTTTC. This encodes CASSYSESSGANVLTF.

The chain couples TRBV2 to TRBJ1-5; D unresolved. V dropped 4 bases and J dropped 4 bases, with 8 bases sitting between them. Per germline, CDR1 SNHLY and CDR2 FYNNEI. The CDR3 sequence is 13 residues long. CDR3 DNA: TGTGCCAGCAGTGGCGACATTAATCAGCCCCAGCATTTT. It translates to CASSGDINQPQHF.

The J gene is TRBJ1-3, the V gene TRBV25-1; perhaps TRBD1 as D (6 bases). From germline, CDR1 is MGHDK and CDR2 SYGVNS. The CDR3 extends over 14 amino acids. Trimming cost V 10 bases and J 3 bases, with 16 bases left between them. In nucleotides, the CDR3 is TGTGCCACACGAGGGGGGGCGCTTGGAAACACCATATATTTT. Translating gives CATRGGALGNTIYF.

This rearrangement joins TRBV27 to TRBJ2-1; 10 nucleotides align to TRBD1. CDR3 length: 17 residues. V dropped 6 bases and J dropped 7; count of bases not matched to a gene: 15. The germline V gene has CDR1 MNHEY and CDR2 SMNVEV (reference sequence). The CDR3 loop is CASRSHSRDRGGNEQFF. CDR3 coding DNA: TGTGCCAGCAGAAGCCATTCCCGGGACAGGGGTGGGAATGAGCAGTTCTTC.

V is TRBV7-2 and J is TRBJ1-2, with TRBD1 as a possible D gene (5 bases). This CDR3 contains 14 residues. In germline, CDR1 is SGHTA, CDR2 FQGNSA. The ends were cut back, 5 bases at V and 0 bases at J, with 10 bases in the middle. The CDR3 DNA reads as TGTGCCAGCAGCCTAGACAGACCTAACTATGGCTACACCTTC. Protein sequence: CASSLDRPNYGYTF.

The J gene is TRBJ2-1, the V gene TRBV5-1, with 7 bases aligning to TRBD2. V shed 0 bases and J 9 bases; nucleotides not matched to a gene: 12. Per the germline V gene, CDR1 is SGHRS and CDR2 is YFSETQ. This CDR3 is built from 16 residues. CDR3 residues: CASSLEPSGAPGEQFF. The DNA of the CDR3 is TGCGCCAGCAGCTTGGAGCCCAGCGGGGCCCCGGGTGAGCAGTTCTTC.

The rearrangement joins TRBV19 to TRBJ1-5, with 8 bases fitting TRBD1. The CDR3 spans 14 residues. Unmatched junction bases numbered 5, after V lost 6 bases and J lost 4 bases. Germline values: CDR1 LNHDA, CDR2 SQIVND (reference sequence). This CDR3 reads CASRSGGWNQPQHF. CDR3 sequence (DNA): TGTGCCAGTAGATCAGGGGGCTGGAATCAGCCCCAGCATTTT. Supplemented by reference TRBV19 and TRBJ1-5, the full variable domain reads DGGITQSPKYLFRKEGQNVTLSCEQNLNHDAMYWYRQDPGQGLRLIYYSQIVNDFQKGDIAEGYSVSREKKESFPLTVTSAQKNPTAFYLCASRSGGWNQPQHFGDGTRLSIL.

V is TRBV6-1 and J is TRBJ1-1, with TRBD1 as a possible D gene (6 bases). V was trimmed by 6 bases and J by 0 bases, leaving 8 bases between them. The germline CDR1 and CDR2 sequences are MNHNS and SASEGT. This CDR3 spans 13 amino acids. CDR3 in DNA: TGTGCCAGCAGAAGGACAGTGAACACTGAAGCTTTCTTT. This sequence encodes CASRRTVNTEAFF.

This clone was recorded only once. The J gene is TRBJ2-1, the V gene TRBV5-1, with D possibly being TRBD2 (5 bases). CDR3 length: 15 residues. Per the germline V gene, CDR1 is SGHRS and CDR2 is YFSETQ. V lost 0 bases to trimming and J lost 5 bases, with 12 bases between them. The CDR3 reads CASSLEGMGDNEQFF. For the CDR3, the DNA is TGCGCCAGCAGCTTGGAGGGCATGGGAGACAATGAGCAGTTCTTC.

This chain uses TRBV5-1 with TRBJ2-7, with 10 nucleotides matching TRBD1. Looked up from germline, CDR1 is SGHRS and CDR2 is YFSETQ. The V and J ends lost 2 bases and 6 bases, in that order; junction bases with no gene match: 8. This CDR3 contains 15 residues. The CDR3: CASSFAGTGEGEQYF. The DNA for the CDR3 is TGCGCCAGCAGCTTTGCCGGGACAGGGGAGGGCGAGCAGTACTTC.

The table lists this clone with a count of one. The chain uses TRBV5-1 and TRBJ2-3; no firm D call. Germline V lookup: CDR1 SGHRS, CDR2 YFSETQ. The V end was cut by 0 bases, the J end by 0 bases, with 11 bases between. There are 16 residues in the CDR3. The CDR3 reads CASSLGGGTSTDTQYF. In DNA form, the CDR3 reads TGCGCCAGCAGCTTGGGAGGCGGTACTAGCACAGATACGCAGTATTTT.

This clone appeared a few times. V gene TRBV6-5 combines with J gene TRBJ1-3; perhaps TRBD1 as D (6 bases). The CDR3 loop spans 13 amino acids. CDR1 is MNHEY and CDR2 is SVGAGI in the germline V gene. The ends were cut back, 7 bases at V and 8 bases at J, with 15 bases in the middle. This chain's CDR3 is CASKGVRSDTIYF. The DNA of the CDR3 is TGTGCCAGCAAGGGGGTGCGGTCAGACACCATATATTTT.

The chain is built from TRBV5-1 and TRBJ1-1; no clear D gene. This CDR3 has 14 amino acids. The V end was cut by 0 bases, the J end by 2 bases, with 8 bases between. From germline, CDR1 is SGHRS and CDR2 YFSETQ. The CDR3: CASSLAQINTEAFF. The CDR3 coding sequence is TGCGCCAGCAGCTTGGCGCAGATTAACACTGAAGCTTTCTTT.

This rearrangement joins TRBV6-4 to TRBJ2-7; perhaps TRBD1 as D (5 bases). Trimming took 0 bases from V and 0 from J, leaving 18 bases between them. The CDR3 is 18 amino acids. Germline lookup yields CDR1 MRHNA and CDR2 SNTAGT. This chain's CDR3 is CASSDSIVRKGPSYEQYF. CDR3 bases: TGTGCCAGCAGTGACTCGATCGTAAGGAAGGGGCCCTCCTACGAGCAGTACTTC.

The chain employs TRBV6-5 and TRBJ1-1; a weak D match, TRBD1 (6 bases). The CDR3 contains 14 residues. V was clipped by 2 bases and J by 6 bases, with 13 bases between them. Germline V lookup: CDR1 MNHEY, CDR2 SVGAGI. The CDR3 spells CASSYPGGRAEAFF. The CDR3 DNA follows: TGTGCCAGCAGTTACCCGGGGGGGCGCGCTGAAGCTTTCTTT.